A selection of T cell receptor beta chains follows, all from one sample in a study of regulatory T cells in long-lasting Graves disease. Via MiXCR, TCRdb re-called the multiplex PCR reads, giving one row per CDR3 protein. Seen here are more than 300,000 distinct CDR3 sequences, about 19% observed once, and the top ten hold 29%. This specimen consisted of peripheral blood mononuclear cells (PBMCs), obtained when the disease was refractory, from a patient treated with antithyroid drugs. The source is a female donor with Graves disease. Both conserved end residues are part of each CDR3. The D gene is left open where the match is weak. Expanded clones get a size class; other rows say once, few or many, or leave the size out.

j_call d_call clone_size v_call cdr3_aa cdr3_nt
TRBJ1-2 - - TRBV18 CASTRNNYGYTF TGTGCCAGCACTCGGAATAACTATGGCTACACCTTC
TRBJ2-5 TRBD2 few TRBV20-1 CSARKAGGVETQYF TGCAGTGCTAGAAAAGCGGGAGGGGTGGAGACCCAGTACTTC
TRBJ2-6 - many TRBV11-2 CASSFFRAGANVLTF TGTGCCAGCAGCTTTTTTAGGGCTGGGGCCAACGTCCTGACTTTC
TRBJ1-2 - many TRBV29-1 CSVEDPDSYGYTF TGCAGCGTTGAAGACCCCGACAGTTATGGCTACACCTTC
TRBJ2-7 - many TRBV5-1 CASSLRGTRYEQYF TGCGCCAGCAGCTTACGCGGTACTCGCTACGAGCAGTACTTC
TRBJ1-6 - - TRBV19 CASSLVLSSYNSPLHF TGTGCCAGTAGTCTCGTCTTGAGCTCCTATAATTCACCCCTCCACTTT
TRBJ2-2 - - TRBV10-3 CAISEGHPNTGELFF TGTGCCATCAGTGAAGGCCACCCGAACACCGGGGAGCTGTTTTTT
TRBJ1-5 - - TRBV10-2 CASSAGHGQPQHF TGCGCCAGCAGTGCGGGTCACGGTCAGCCCCAGCATTTT
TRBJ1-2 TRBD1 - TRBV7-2 CASSQQGVNGYTF TGTGCCAGCAGCCAGCAGGGGGTGAATGGCTACACCTTC
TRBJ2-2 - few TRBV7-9 CASSLVVVGLTGELFF TGTGCCAGCAGCTTAGTAGTGGTTGGGCTCACCGGGGAGCTGTTTTTT
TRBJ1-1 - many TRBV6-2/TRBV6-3 CASTAPSGTEAFF TGTGCCAGCACGGCTCCGTCGGGCACTGAAGCTTTCTTT
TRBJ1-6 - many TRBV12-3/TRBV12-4 CASSQLKSSYNSPLHF TGTGCCAGCAGTCAGCTAAAGAGCTCCTATAATTCACCCCTCCACTTT
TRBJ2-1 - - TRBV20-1 CSAKKRQSSYNEQFF TGCAGTGCTAAAAAGCGGCAGAGCTCCTACAATGAGCAGTTCTTC
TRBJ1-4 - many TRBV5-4 CASSQDSDNEKLFF TGTGCCAGCAGCCAGGACAGCGATAATGAAAAACTGTTTTTT
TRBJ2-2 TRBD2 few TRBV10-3 CAISELASGWGELFF TGTGCCATCAGTGAATTGGCTAGCGGGTGGGGAGAGCTGTTTTTT
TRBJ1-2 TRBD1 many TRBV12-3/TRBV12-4 CASNGQGSGYTF TGTGCCAGCAATGGACAGGGTTCTGGCTACACCTTC
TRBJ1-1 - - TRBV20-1 CSGTTVNTEAFF TGCAGTGGGACGACAGTGAACACTGAAGCTTTCTTT